This section outlines one T cell receptor beta chain sequence together with its context. Its antigen is currently unknown. Reverse transcription of extracted RNA yielded cDNA, which provided the sequencing template. Profiled with immunoSEQ multiplex PCR; TCRdb holds only in-frame clones, not every one. The sample gives some 19,000 clones, 50% to 70% of which show up once; 7% to 10% is in the top ten. Indicated treatment: oral pan-JAK inhibitor, 5-10 mg twice daily. Punch biopsies of lesional scalp, plus peripheral blood, were taken from alopecia areata patients. This record comes from a study of CD8+ T cells in alopecia areata. Study as a whole: The study gave tofacitinib for 6 to 18 months, then 6 months off drug.

V lost 2 bases and J 1 base, leaving 17 bases between the germline ends. Germline CDR1 SEHNR, CDR2 FQNEAQ (reference sequence). The CDR3 is made up of 17 amino acids. Study observations and caveats: A great number of expanded lesional clones endured in scalp and blood during tofacitinib. Tofacitinib yielded significantly lower scalp clonality and fewer expanded CD8+ clones among the top 100. Researchers say the link of baseline CD8+ expansion to response remains uncertain, with one nonresponder.

The clonotype originates from a human donor with alopecia areata. Here the sequenced sample was skin, taken at week 4, from a patient treated with tofacitinib. The rearrangement links TRBV7-9 to TRBJ1-1, with D maybe TRBD1 (5 bases). CDR3 in DNA: TGTGCCAGCAGCTTAAGCACCTGGGGGGTCCCGAACACTGAAGCTTTCTTT. Translated, it gives CASSLSTWGVPNTEAFF.